This T cell receptor (beta chain) was captured in a study of blood T cell repertoires in COVID-19. About the study: The United States, Italy and Spain provided the acute and convalescent COVID-19 samples. From T cells, B-cell-depleted T cells, or PBMCs came the material, which was cDNA or gDNA.

In the source study's methods: Reference gene primers were amplified, and this amplification served to estimate nucleated cell counts. The method was immunoSEQ multiplex PCR; TCRdb's version includes in-frame clones alone and lacks a portion of them. Clonal size and the V and J genes are those of that table, whereas D and trimming came from the DNA. The sample contains some 230,000 clones, under 90% of which appear only once. This clone occurred many times. The germline V gene has CDR1 MNHEY and CDR2 SVGAGI. CDR3 size: 15 residues. The V end was cut by 2 bases, the J end by 6 bases, with 16 bases between.

This TCR was recovered from an older woman who had recovered from COVID-19. The chain has TRBV6-5 and TRBJ1-2; D might be TRBD1 (5 bases). The specimen was peripheral blood. DNA for the CDR3: TGTGCCAGCAGTTACCGCCCGGGCCAGGGCAATGGCTACACCTTC. It yields the protein CASSYRPGQGNGYTF.